The 27 T cell receptor beta chains reported below all come from one sample, sequenced in a study of blood T cell repertoires in COVID-19. Produced via immunoSEQ multiplex PCR; TCRdb's table is partial and in-frame only. The profile covers under 300,000 clones, with roughly 80% appearing a single time and 3% to 4% taken by the ten largest. Material for sequencing was peripheral blood. The receptors shown here come from a woman aged 18-29 years with acute or convalescent COVID-19.

The rearrangement joins TRBV25-1 to TRBJ2-7; 7 nucleotides agree with TRBD1. V lost 6 bases and J lost 6; bases outside the gene matches: 5. Germline V gives CDR1 MGHDK, CDR2 SYGVNS. CDR3 length equals 12 residues. The CDR3 region is CASRTGYSEQYF. In DNA form, the CDR3 reads TGTGCCAGCAGGACAGGGTATTCCGAGCAGTACTTC.

This chain uses TRBV27 with TRBJ2-1, with TRBD2 matching over 10 bases. Germline V lookup: CDR1 MNHEY, CDR2 SMNVEV (reference sequence). V lost 8 bases, J lost 5 bases, and 9 bases stayed unmatched. CDR3 size: 15 residues. CDR3 nucleotides: TGTGCCAGCGCTACCTCCGGGACTAGCGACAATGAGCAGTTCTTC. It encodes CASATSGTSDNEQFF.

The chain uses TRBV18 and TRBJ2-2, with 9 bases identical to TRBD1. Germline V CDR1 and CDR2: KGHSH, LQKENI. J lost 5 bases, V lost 5 bases, and 6 bases had no gene match. CDR3 length: 15 residues. The CDR3 DNA reads as TGTGCCAGCTCAAGGACAGGGGAGGGGACCGGGGAGCTGTTTTTT. Protein: CASSRTGEGTGELFF. The full variable domain, in which reference TRBV18 and TRBJ2-2 provide the parts outside the CDR3, is NAGVMQNPRHLVRRRGQEARLRCSPMKGHSHVYWYRQLPEEGLKFMVYLQKENIIDESGMPKERFSAEFPKEGPSILRIQQVVRGDSAAYFCASSRTGEGTGELFFGEGSRLTVL.

This chain uses TRBV13 with TRBJ2-1, with 14 bases matching TRBD2. J lost 8 bases, V lost 5 bases, and 20 bases had no gene match. The CDR3 totals 20 residues. Germline V gene lookup returns CDR1 PRHDT and CDR2 FYEKMQ (reference sequence). The CDR3 nucleotides read TGTGCCAGCAGCCCACTCGGGACAGGGAAGACTAGCGGGAGGGGTCATGAGCAGTTCTTC. Amino acid sequence: CASSPLGTGKTSGRGHEQFF.

V is TRBV6-5 and J is TRBJ2-7; 7 positions match TRBD2. CDR1 is MNHEY, CDR2 SVGAGI, per germline. V shed 4 bases, J shed 1 base, and the junction held 4 bases outside the gene matches. The CDR3 consists of 14 residues. The CDR3 nucleotides read TGTGCCAGCAGTTTCAGACTAGCATCCTACGAGCAGTACTTC. Amino acid sequence: CASSFRLASYEQYF.

The chain links TRBV21-1 to TRBJ2-3; the tabulated D call, TRBD2, remains unverified against the DNA. TRBV21-1 is marked as a pseudogene. The CDR3 loop spans 18 amino acids. The CDR3 protein is CASSKKRGGGSVADTQYF. The DNA of the CDR3 is TGTGCCAGCAGCAAAAAAAGGGGGGGCGGGAGCGTCGCAGATACGCAGTATTTT.

V gene TRBV7-2 combines with J gene TRBJ1-5; D unclear. V was shortened by 1 base and J by 0 bases, with 7 bases between the two germline ends. This CDR3 comprises 15 residues. CDR1 and CDR2 (germline): SGHTA, FQGNSA. This CDR3 reads CASSLVGNSNQPQHF. The CDR3 nucleotides are TGTGCCAGCAGCTTAGTTGGCAATAGCAATCAGCCCCAGCATTTT.

The gene calls are TRBV30 and TRBJ2-1; 8 bases match TRBD1. The CDR3 runs 17 residues. J lost 1 base, V lost 0 bases, and 8 bases had no gene match. In germline, CDR1 is GTSNPN, CDR2 SVGIG (reference sequence). The CDR3 loop is CAWSVGYRGVSYNEQFF. The CDR3 DNA sequence: TGTGCCTGGAGTGTAGGGTACAGGGGGGTATCCTACAATGAGCAGTTCTTC.

The CDR3 bases are TGTGCCAGCAGCCTACAATTTTTGCAGTCGGGCGGGAACACCATATATTTT. Residues: CASSLQFLQSGGNTIYF. V usage is TRBV7-2 and J usage is TRBJ1-3; D is ambiguous. Germline CDR1 and CDR2: SGHTA and FQGNSA. The ends were cut back, 5 bases at V and 7 bases at J, with 24 bases in the middle. The CDR3 consists of 17 residues.

The chain couples TRBV2 to TRBJ2-1; D is possibly TRBD1 (5 bases). The CDR3 spans 16 residues. Germline V gene sequence: CDR1 SNHLY, CDR2 FYNNEI. Trimming removed 6 bases from V and 5 bases from J, with 20 bases in between. CDR3 protein: CASSRGAAGSNNEQFF. DNA for the CDR3: TGTGCCAGCAGCCGAGGTGCGGCAGGGTCCAACAATGAGCAGTTCTTC.

This chain links TRBV5-5 with TRBJ2-1; 10 nucleotides agree with TRBD2. CDR1 and CDR2 from the germline V gene are SGHKS and YYEKEE (reference sequence). This CDR3 contains 15 residues. With 3 bases clipped from V and 5 bases from J, the junction kept 5 bases outside the gene matches. As DNA, the CDR3 is TGTGCCAGCAGCTGGGTCCTAGCGGGAGACAATGAGCAGTTCTTC. This codes for CASSWVLAGDNEQFF. The full variable domain, with the rest looked up from reference TRBV5-5 and TRBJ2-1, is DAGVTQSPTHLIKTRGQQVTLRCSPISGHKSVSWYQQVLGQGPQFIFQYYEKEERGRGNFPDRFSARQFPNYSSELNVNALLLGDSALYLCASSWVLAGDNEQFFGPGTRLTVL.

V gene TRBV6-6 combines with J gene TRBJ2-7; TRBD1 matches 8 bases. Germline trimming cut 6 bases from V and 6 bases from J; bases unmatched to any gene: 10. In germline, CDR1 is MNHNY, CDR2 SVGAGI (reference sequence). This CDR3 is built from 14 residues. The CDR3 DNA is TGTGCCAGCAGGGGCTTAAGACAGGGGATCGAGCAGTACTTC. As protein: CASRGLRQGIEQYF.

The J gene is TRBJ2-2, the V gene TRBV19; 9 bases fit TRBD1. Germline V gene lookup returns CDR1 LNHDA and CDR2 SQIVND (reference sequence). Trimming took 5 bases from V and 6 from J; bases not matched to a gene: 13. This CDR3 has 17 residues. This CDR3 is CASSPNPGQGKPGELFF. The CDR3 DNA reads as TGTGCCAGTAGTCCCAACCCGGGACAGGGTAAGCCCGGGGAGCTGTTTTTT.

The chain uses TRBV10-2 and TRBJ2-1, with a weak D call TRBD2 (6 bases). Germline loops: CDR1 WSHSY, CDR2 SAAADI. CDR3 length: 14 amino acids. V dropped 6 bases and J dropped 0 bases, with 9 bases sitting between them. CDR3 in DNA: TGCGCCAGCAGGGGGAGGAGCTCCTACAATGAGCAGTTCTTC. The encoded protein is CASRGRSSYNEQFF.

The chain has TRBV21-1 and TRBJ1-1; the table's D call, TRBD1, has no DNA check behind it. TRBV21-1 is a pseudogene. There are 14 residues in the CDR3. The CDR3 DNA reads as TGTGCCAGCAGGGGGACAGGGGTAAGCACTGAAGCTTTCTTT. Translating gives CASRGTGVSTEAFF.

In nucleotides, the CDR3 is TGCGCCAGCAGGGAAACAGGAGCCTACGAGCAGTACTTC. Its protein is CASRETGAYEQYF. V and J are TRBV5-1 and TRBJ2-7, with D possibly being TRBD1 (5 bases). This CDR3 contains 13 residues. Germline V gene data show CDR1 as SGHRS and CDR2 as YFSETQ. The ends were cut back, 5 bases at V and 2 bases at J, with 11 bases in the middle. Variable domain in full (rest from reference TRBV5-1 and TRBJ2-7): KAGVTQTPRYLIKTRGQQVTLSCSPISGHRSVSWYQQTPGQGLQFLFEYFSETQRNKGNFPGRFSGRQFSNSRSEMNVSTLELGDSALYLCASRETGAYEQYFGPGTRLTVT.

In its sample, this clone was seen once. The chain joins TRBV24-1 to TRBJ2-3; a weak D match, TRBD2 (6 bases). The CDR3 has 12 residues. From germline, CDR1 is KGHDR and CDR2 SFDVKD. V was pared by 6 bases and J by 8 bases, with 11 bases between. CDR3 bases: TGTGCCACCAGTACTGACGGGGGTACGCAGTATTTT. Protein product: CATSTDGGTQYF.

The V gene is TRBV30, the J gene TRBJ2-1; 7 positions match TRBD2. This CDR3 has 14 amino acids. Germline CDR1 reads GTSNPN; CDR2 reads SVGIG (reference sequence). With 2 bases clipped from V and 6 bases from J, the junction kept 7 bases outside the gene matches. CDR3 residues: CAWSHPSGTNEQFF. The CDR3 region has the DNA TGTGCCTGGAGTCATCCGAGCGGGACCAATGAGCAGTTCTTC.

The genes are TRBV5-1 and TRBJ1-4; 11 positions match TRBD1. Germline V gene lookup returns CDR1 SGHRS and CDR2 YFSETQ. After removal of 2 bases from V and 0 bases from J, the junction contained 3 bases not matched to a gene. This CDR3 spans 17 amino acids. The CDR3 bases are TGCGCCAGCAGCTTTGAGGGACAGGGGGCAACTAATGAAAAACTGTTTTTT. Its translation is CASSFEGQGATNEKLFF. The full variable domain, in which reference TRBV5-1 and TRBJ1-4 provide the parts outside the CDR3, is KAGVTQTPRYLIKTRGQQVTLSCSPISGHRSVSWYQQTPGQGLQFLFEYFSETQRNKGNFPGRFSGRQFSNSRSEMNVSTLELGDSALYLCASSFEGQGATNEKLFFGSGTQLSVL.

This clone was observed once. The genes are TRBV27 and TRBJ1-4; D might be TRBD1 (6 bases). The CDR3 contains 16 residues. Deletions cut 3 bases from V and 8 bases from J, with 19 bases between. Germline lookup yields CDR1 MNHEY and CDR2 SMNVEV (reference sequence). CDR3 sequence reads: CASSFGAGVRLEKLFF. The DNA of the CDR3 is TGTGCCAGCAGTTTTGGGGCAGGGGTAAGGTTGGAAAAACTGTTTTTT. Together with reference TRBV27 and TRBJ1-4, the CDR3 gives the full variable domain: EAQVTQNPRYLITVTGKKLTVTCSQNMNHEYMSWYRQDPGLGLRQIYYSMNVEVTDKGDVPEGYKVSRKEKRNFPLILESPSPNQTSLYFCASSFGAGVRLEKLFFGSGTQLSVL.

The rearrangement joins TRBV19 to TRBJ2-1, with TRBD2 matching over 7 bases. CDR1 and CDR2 from the germline V gene are LNHDA and SQIVND (reference sequence). V was clipped by 3 bases and J by 3 bases; unmatched bases: 8. This CDR3 spans 16 amino acids. CDR3 sequence reads: CASSIPGGGHYNEQFF. In DNA form, the CDR3 reads TGTGCCAGTAGTATTCCGGGCGGGGGTCACTACAATGAGCAGTTCTTC. The whole variable domain, filled in from reference TRBV19 and TRBJ2-1, reads DGGITQSPKYLFRKEGQNVTLSCEQNLNHDAMYWYRQDPGQGLRLIYYSQIVNDFQKGDIAEGYSVSREKKESFPLTVTSAQKNPTAFYLCASSIPGGGHYNEQFFGPGTRLTVL.

The V gene is TRBV12-3 or TRBV12-4, the J gene TRBJ1-1, with D unresolved. The CDR3 covers 13 residues. The V end lost 6 bases, the J end lost 1 base, and 9 bases lay between the germline ends. The CDR3 is CASSRGENTEAFF. In DNA, the CDR3 is TGTGCCAGCAGCCGAGGAGAGAACACTGAAGCTTTCTTT.

CDR3 nucleotides: TGCGCCAGCAGCCCCCGGAGCGGGGGCACAGATACGCAGTATTTT. Translated: CASSPRSGGTDTQYF. The chain recombines TRBV10-1 with TRBJ2-3; 7 bases map to TRBD2. The CDR3 is made up of 15 amino acids. V trimming: 6 bases; J trimming: 1 base; junction bases outside the gene matches: 7. CDR1 and CDR2 (germline): WNHNN, SYGVQD (reference sequence).

This chain connects TRBV30 to TRBJ1-6; D possibly corresponds to TRBD1 (5 bases). Trimming took 1 base from V and 6 from J, leaving 13 bases between them. This CDR3 contains 15 residues. The germline V gene encodes CDR1 GTSNPN and CDR2 SVGIG (reference sequence). The CDR3 DNA reads TGTGCCTGGAGTGGGGGCGGCACAATTAATTCACCCCTCCACTTT. Its translation is CAWSGGGTINSPLHF. Filled out from reference TRBV30 and TRBJ1-6, the complete variable domain reads SQTIHQWPATLVQPVGSPLSLECTVEGTSNPNLYWYRQAAGRGLQLLFYSVGIGQISSEVPQNLSASRPQDRQFILSSKKLLLSDSGFYLCAWSGGGTINSPLHFGNGTRLTVT.

This clone was observed a single time. This sequence joins TRBV9 and TRBJ1-2; a weak D match, TRBD1 (5 bases). The germline V gene encodes CDR1 SGDLS and CDR2 YYNGEE. V lost 0 bases and J 2 bases, leaving 11 bases between the germline ends. CDR3 length: 15 residues. The CDR3 bases are TGTGCCAGCAGCGTAGGGAGGGGTGGAAACTATGGCTACACCTTC. It specifies CASSVGRGGNYGYTF.

This clone has just a few counts. The chain uses TRBV6-5 and TRBJ1-6; 7 bases fit TRBD1. The V and J ends lost 2 bases and 7 bases, in that order; junction bases with no gene match: 5. The CDR3 length is 15 residues. Germline CDR1 is MNHEY and CDR2 is SVGAGI. CDR3 DNA: TGTGCCAGCAGTTACCAGGGGGTTATCAATTCACCCCTCCACTTT. Amino acids: CASSYQGVINSPLHF.

This clone was picked up one time. The V gene is TRBV28, the J gene TRBJ2-1; D might be TRBD2 (6 bases). Germline CDR1 is MDHEN and CDR2 is SYDVKM. This CDR3 has 11 residues. V lost 8 bases to trimming and J lost 4 bases, with 6 bases between them. The CDR3 DNA reads as TGTGCCAGCGGGACTTACAATGAGCAGTTCTTC. Amino acids: CASGTYNEQFF.